This T cell receptor (beta chain) derives from a study of CD8 T cells in ankylosing spondylitis. General study results and limits: Blood from ankylosing spondylitis patients appeared to carry a characteristic roughly eight-variant TCR beta motif.

Quantitative 5'-RACE with molecular barcodes was used to make the TCR beta libraries. TCRdb fed the 5' RACE reads into MiXCR, producing one record per CDR3 protein. This table holds some 140,000 distinct CDR3 sequences, 17% found once. Regarding this clonotype: Antigen specificity is unknown.

Sequencing was carried out using blood, either unsorted or a sorted T cell fraction (not recorded which). The sequence derives from a male donor with ankylosing spondylitis.

The CDR3 DNA follows: TGCGCCAGCAGCTTGGGCCTCGGGTTCGGGGTGAACACTGAAGCTTTCTTT. Translation gives CASSLGLGFGVNTEAFF. The V call is TRBV5-1, the J call TRBJ1-1; no firm D call. Germline V lookup: CDR1 SGHRS, CDR2 YFSETQ. Deletions cut 0 bases from V and 0 bases from J, with 15 bases between. CDR3 size: 17 residues.